These 31 T cell receptor beta chains originate from one sample sequenced in a study of cytomegalovirus exposure and HLA in healthy donors. The primer mix had 60 Vbeta and 13 Jbeta primers. The repertoire was sequenced with immunoSEQ multiplex PCR; TCRdb's copy has only in-frame clones and lacks some. The table includes about 150,000 clones, approximately 77% detected once. Specimen: PBMCs. These receptor sequences come from a woman between 40 and 55 years old in good health and CMV-seronegative.

The gene calls are TRBV5-1 and TRBJ2-2; possible D gene TRBD1, 6 bases. Trimming cost V 4 bases and J 5 bases, with 12 bases left between them. CDR3 length: 14 residues. Germline V CDR1 and CDR2: SGHRS, YFSETQ. DNA of the CDR3: TGCGCCAGCAGCCCCAGGGGATGGACCGGGGAGCTGTTTTTT. Its protein product is CASSPRGWTGELFF.

The V and J genes are TRBV27 and TRBJ1-1, with 8 bases identical to TRBD1. The CDR3 contains 17 residues. Trimming removed 2 bases from V and 3 bases from J; junction bases left unmatched: 11. The V gene's germline CDR1 is MNHEY and CDR2 SMNVEV (reference sequence). CDR3 nucleotide sequence: TGTGCCAGCAGTTTACGGCAGGGGGCCACCGTGGACACTGAAGCTTTCTTT. It specifies CASSLRQGATVDTEAFF.

The chain uses TRBV4-3 and TRBJ2-7, with 9 bases lining up with TRBD2. Germline V lookup: CDR1 LGHNA, CDR2 YSLEER. This CDR3 comprises 15 residues. With V trimmed by 4 bases and J by 3 bases, 7 bases remained unmatched. CDR3 region: CASSREWTSDYEQYF. The CDR3 bases are TGCGCCAGCAGCCGAGAATGGACTAGCGACTACGAGCAGTACTTC.

This sequence joins TRBV19 and TRBJ1-2; TRBD1 aligns across 8 bases. Trimming cost V 3 bases and J 4 bases; bases outside gene matches: 7. Per germline, CDR1 LNHDA and CDR2 SQIVND (reference sequence). The CDR3 totals 15 residues. CDR3 residues: CASSMGRGHVYGYTF. The CDR3 nucleotides read TGTGCCAGTAGTATGGGCAGGGGGCATGTCTATGGCTACACCTTC.

The V call is TRBV5-8, the J call TRBJ2-3; TRBD2 agrees at 16 bases. Germline loops: CDR1 SGHTS, CDR2 YDEGEE. V trimming: 4 bases; J trimming: 14 bases; junction bases outside the gene matches: 10. The CDR3 consists of 15 residues. CDR3 sequence: CASSLGTSGGDRPYF. The CDR3, as DNA: TGTGCCAGCAGCCTAGGGACTAGCGGGGGGGATCGCCCGTATTTT.

This sequence joins TRBV29-1 and TRBJ2-1; D is undetermined. From germline, CDR1 is SQVTM and CDR2 ANQGSEA. The CDR3 covers 11 residues. The V and J ends lost 7 bases and 7 bases respectively, with 11 bases between them. CDR3 amino acids: CSASRSNEQFF. The CDR3 nucleotides read TGCAGCGCGTCGAGGTCAAATGAGCAGTTCTTC.

This clone occurred a few times. The chain uses TRBV28 and TRBJ1-5; 10 positions match TRBD1. The germline gives CDR1 MDHEN, CDR2 SYDVKM. The trim removed 2 bases at V and 5 bases at J, leaving 3 bases unmatched. This CDR3 has 15 residues. DNA for the CDR3: TGTGCCAGCAGTTTACGACAGGGGGCCCATCAGCCCCAGCATTTT. As protein: CASSLRQGAHQPQHF. The variable domain in full, completed from reference TRBV28 and TRBJ1-5, reads DVKVTQSSRYLVKRTGEKVFLECVQDMDHENMFWYRQDPGLGLRLIYFSYDVKMKEKGDIPEGYSVSREKKERFSLILESASTNQTSMYLCASSLRQGAHQPQHFGDGTRLSIL.

The J gene is TRBJ2-2, the V gene TRBV6-6, with no clear D. The CDR3 loop spans 13 amino acids. CDR1 is MNHNY, CDR2 SVGAGI, per germline (reference sequence). Trimming cost V 2 bases and J 2 bases, with 3 bases left between them. This CDR3 reads CASSYSNTGELFF. The CDR3 DNA reads as TGTGCCAGCAGTTACAGCAACACCGGGGAGCTGTTTTTT.

This clone has more than one count but fewer than ten. The chain's CDR3 is CASTKTDYGYTF. The CDR3 nucleotides are TGTGCCAGTACCAAGACAGACTATGGCTACACCTTC. V usage is TRBV19 and J usage is TRBJ1-2; possibly TRBD1 for D (5 bases). The CDR3 has 12 residues. Germline CDR1 and CDR2: LNHDA and SQIVND (reference sequence). The V and J ends lost 7 bases and 3 bases respectively, with 9 bases between them.

J is TRBJ1-6 and V is TRBV27; tentatively, D is TRBD1 (6 bases). Trimming took 6 bases from V and 2 from J, leaving 14 bases between them. Per germline, CDR1 MNHEY and CDR2 SMNVEV (reference sequence). The CDR3 runs 16 residues. Here the CDR3 reads CASRLTGMAYNSPLHF. CDR3 coding DNA: TGTGCCAGCAGATTAACAGGGATGGCCTATAATTCACCCCTCCACTTT.

The chain carries TRBV4-1 and TRBJ2-1, with D possibly matching TRBD1 (6 bases). Trimming removed 0 bases at V and 9 bases at J, with 9 bases between. Germline V gene lookup returns CDR1 MGHRA and CDR2 YSYEKL. The CDR3 runs to 13 residues. The CDR3 DNA sequence: TGCGCCAGCAGCCAAGAAGGGGGTGGTGAGCAGTTCTTC. Protein sequence: CASSQEGGGEQFF.

This clone appeared once. The genes are TRBV5-6 and TRBJ1-2; possibly TRBD1 for D (5 bases). Germline CDR1 SGHDT, CDR2 YYEEEE. The CDR3 is 13 residues long. Trimming stripped 2 bases from V and 7 bases from J, with 12 bases between. The CDR3 DNA is TGTGCCAGCAGCTTAACAGGACCTTCTGGCTACACCTTC. It specifies CASSLTGPSGYTF.

This clone was seen only a few times. The chain carries TRBV2 and TRBJ1-2; 8 bases match TRBD1. From germline, CDR1 is SNHLY and CDR2 FYNNEI. This CDR3 spans 18 amino acids. With 5 bases clipped from V and 4 bases from J, the junction kept 18 bases outside the gene matches. CDR3 sequence: CASSTDREGNVRGYGYTF. CDR3 nucleotide sequence: TGTGCCAGCAGTACGGACAGGGAGGGAAATGTAAGGGGCTATGGCTACACCTTC.

This clone was counted between two and nine times. CDR3 nucleotides: TGCGCCAGCGGCAGAGGGAACACTGAAGCTTTCTTT. Encoded protein: CASGRGNTEAFF. The chain uses TRBV5-1 and TRBJ1-1; no clear D gene. V was trimmed by 7 bases and J by 1 base, leaving 8 bases between them. Germline lookup yields CDR1 SGHRS and CDR2 YFSETQ. The CDR3 totals 12 residues.

The chain links TRBV5-1 to TRBJ2-3; possibly TRBD1 for D (6 bases). V was shortened by 5 bases and J by 3 bases, with 10 bases between the two germline ends. The CDR3 totals 13 residues. CDR1 SGHRS and CDR2 YFSETQ come from the germline V gene. The CDR3 nucleotides read TGCGCCAGCAGACCCCAGGGGACAGATACGCAGTATTTT. This sequence encodes CASRPQGTDTQYF.

The chain carries TRBV19 and TRBJ1-4; TRBD1 matches at 7 bases. Germline V gives CDR1 LNHDA, CDR2 SQIVND (reference sequence). The CDR3 totals 15 residues. The J segment lost 4 bases and the V segment lost 5 bases, leaving 7 bases of the junction unmatched. CDR3 DNA sequence: TGTGCCAGTAGTGGTCAAGGACAGGTTAATGAAAAACTGTTTTTT. It translates to CASSGQGQVNEKLFF.

This clone was found once. The rearrangement uses TRBV9 and TRBJ2-5; D perhaps matches TRBD1 (5 bases). The CDR3 is 14 amino acids. V lost 0 bases to trimming and J lost 3 bases, with 9 bases between them. Germline CDR1 reads SGDLS; CDR2 reads YYNGEE. CDR3 residues: CASSVGQGKETQYF. The CDR3 nucleotides read TGTGCCAGCAGCGTAGGGCAGGGCAAAGAGACCCAGTACTTC.

The chain employs TRBV19 and TRBJ1-5; D unclear. Germline loops: CDR1 LNHDA, CDR2 SQIVND (reference sequence). This CDR3 spans 14 amino acids. V gave up 7 bases and J gave up 0 bases, with 10 bases separating them. CDR3 nucleotides: TGTGCCAGTACCGAGGTGTATAGCAATCAGCCCCAGCATTTT. Translated, it gives CASTEVYSNQPQHF.

The gene calls are TRBV4-1 and TRBJ1-1; D ambiguous. The germline gives CDR1 MGHRA, CDR2 YSYEKL. This CDR3 spans 14 amino acids. Trimming stripped 4 bases from V and 0 bases from J, with 9 bases between. CDR3 in DNA: TGCGCCAGCAGCCTTGGCAGGATGAACACTGAAGCTTTCTTT. Amino acid sequence: CASSLGRMNTEAFF.

The gene calls are TRBV6-5 and TRBJ2-7, with 12 bases aligning to TRBD2. This CDR3 has 15 residues. The ends lost 6 bases at V and 5 bases at J; junction bases unmatched: 8. The germline gives CDR1 MNHEY, CDR2 SVGAGI. The CDR3, as DNA: TGTGCCAGCAGATATGGACTAGCGGGGACAAACGAGCAGTACTTC. Protein sequence: CASRYGLAGTNEQYF.

The V call is TRBV28, the J call TRBJ1-4; D is ambiguous. Germline V gene lookup returns CDR1 MDHEN and CDR2 SYDVKM. The CDR3 has 18 amino acids. V was cut by 5 bases and J by 0 bases, with 19 bases left in between. The DNA for the CDR3 is TGTGCCAGCAGTAACGGACTATCCAGAATTGCAACTAATGAAAAACTGTTTTTT. Translation gives CASSNGLSRIATNEKLFF. The full variable domain, in which reference TRBV28 and TRBJ1-4 provide the parts outside the CDR3, is DVKVTQSSRYLVKRTGEKVFLECVQDMDHENMFWYRQDPGLGLRLIYFSYDVKMKEKGDIPEGYSVSREKKERFSLILESASTNQTSMYLCASSNGLSRIATNEKLFFGSGTQLSVL.

V usage is TRBV4-2 and J usage is TRBJ1-1; D is possibly TRBD1 (6 bases). V was cut by 0 bases and J by 7 bases, with 9 bases left in between. Germline CDR1 reads LGHNA; CDR2 reads YNFKEQ. The CDR3 is 13 amino acids. CDR3 nucleotide sequence: TGTGCCAGCAGCCAAGATAGGACAGATGAAGCTTTCTTT. Protein product: CASSQDRTDEAFF.

This clone was detected a few times. This sample also contains other DNA sequences that code for the same CDR3. The rearrangement links TRBV10-2 to TRBJ1-5; no clear D. Germline V gene data show CDR1 as WSHSY and CDR2 as SAAADI. The CDR3 runs to 16 residues. V was shortened by 0 bases and J by 0 bases, with 9 bases between the two germline ends. This CDR3 reads CASSESPGNSNQPQHF. The CDR3 DNA follows: TGCGCCAGCAGTGAGTCCCCCGGTAATAGCAATCAGCCCCAGCATTTT.

This clone was counted a few times. CDR3 loop: CAIRAGLQDTQYF. For the CDR3, the DNA is TGTGCCATCAGGGCGGGACTCCAAGATACGCAGTATTTT. The chain employs TRBV10-3 and TRBJ2-3, with D possibly matching TRBD2 (6 bases). The CDR3 runs to 13 residues. The V end lost 6 bases, the J end lost 5 bases, and 12 bases lay between the germline ends. Germline V gives CDR1 ENHRY, CDR2 SYGVKD.

This clone was counted a few times. V usage is TRBV7-9 and J usage is TRBJ1-2; D is possibly TRBD1 (5 bases). The germline CDR1 and CDR2 sequences are SEHNR and FQNEAQ (reference sequence). The germline V and J ends were trimmed by 6 bases and 2 bases, with 16 bases remaining between them. The length of the CDR3 is 15 residues. The CDR3 sequence is CASRRTDNRNYGYTF. CDR3 bases: TGTGCCAGCAGAAGGACGGACAATCGAAACTATGGCTACACCTTC. Supplemented by reference TRBV7-9 and TRBJ1-2, the full variable domain reads DTGVSQNPRHKITKRGQNVTFRCDPISEHNRLYWYRQTLGQGPEFLTYFQNEAQLEKSRLLSDRFSAERPKGSFSTLEIQRTEQGDSAMYLCASRRTDNRNYGYTFGSGTRLTVV.

The V and J genes are TRBV6-4 and TRBJ2-2; possible D gene TRBD2, 6 bases. The CDR3 has 17 amino acids. The V end lost 3 bases, the J end lost 0 bases, and 14 bases lay between the germline ends. In germline, CDR1 is MRHNA, CDR2 SNTAGT. The DNA for the CDR3 is TGTGCCAGCAGTGAGCACTGGGGGACTTCGAACACCGGGGAGCTGTTTTTT. It translates to CASSEHWGTSNTGELFF.

This sequence joins TRBV10-3 and TRBJ1-1; D is perhaps TRBD1 (6 bases). The CDR3 extends over 14 amino acids. Trimming pared 6 bases from V and 1 base from J, leaving 12 bases between. Germline V gene data show CDR1 as ENHRY and CDR2 as SYGVKD. The CDR3 protein is CAISTGRGNTEAFF. The CDR3 DNA follows: TGTGCCATCAGCACAGGGAGAGGGAACACTGAAGCTTTCTTT.

The V and J genes are TRBV29-1 and TRBJ2-2; D is undetermined. Per germline, CDR1 SQVTM and CDR2 ANQGSEA. V dropped 6 bases and J dropped 0 bases, with 14 bases sitting between them. The CDR3 is made up of 15 amino acids. DNA for the CDR3: TGCAGCGTCGAACCCTTAGAGTCGAACACCGGGGAGCTGTTTTTT. It translates to CSVEPLESNTGELFF.

This clone has only a few counts. The CDR3 sequence: CASSGVTNAYYEQYF. The CDR3 nucleotides read TGTGCCAGCAGCGGCGTGACTAACGCATACTACGAGCAGTACTTC. This chain joins TRBV7-9 and TRBJ2-7, with D possibly matching TRBD2 (5 bases). The CDR3 sequence is 15 residues long. Germline V gene sequence: CDR1 SEHNR, CDR2 FQNEAQ (reference sequence). V dropped 5 bases and J dropped 3 bases, with 17 bases sitting between them.

This sequence joins TRBV6-5 and TRBJ2-5; TRBD1 might be the D (6 bases). Germline-derived CDR1 and CDR2 are MNHEY and SVGAGI. CDR3 size: 14 residues. V lost 0 bases and J 5 bases, leaving 10 bases between the germline ends. This CDR3 reads CASSYSNQGETQYF. The CDR3 DNA reads as TGTGCCAGCAGTTACTCGAATCAGGGGGAGACCCAGTACTTC.

This chain connects TRBV7-8 to TRBJ2-1; tentatively, D is TRBD1 (6 bases). V was clipped by 1 base and J by 11 bases, with 9 bases between them. This CDR3 is 12 amino acids long. Germline V gene lookup returns CDR1 SGHVS and CDR2 FQNEAQ. CDR3 nucleotide sequence: TGTGCCAGCAGCTTAGACAGGGTACAGCAGTTCTTC. Its protein is CASSLDRVQQFF. Supplemented by reference TRBV7-8 and TRBJ2-1, the full variable domain reads GAGVSQSPRYKVAKRGQDVALRCDPISGHVSLFWYQQALGQGPEFLTYFQNEAQLDKSGLPSDRFFAERPEGSVSTLKIQRTQQEDSAVYLCASSLDRVQQFFGPGTRLTVL.